The clone carrying this TCR beta chain has at least ten counts. What it recognizes is unknown. The sample is drawn from a study of identical twins. Germline loops: CDR1 MNHNS, CDR2 SASEGT. This CDR3 has 15 residues. The J segment lost 1 base and the V segment lost 6 bases, leaving 4 bases of the junction unmatched. TCRdb independently ran MiXCR on the 5' RACE reads; one entry per CDR3 protein. The table includes hundreds of thousands of distinct CDR3 sequences, over 20% detected once. General study findings and limits: Twin pairs' shared out-of-frame alpha sequences were enriched in low generation probability.

The data were also submitted as part of a second study, on T cells expressing NK-cell markers.

Material for sequencing was PBMCs. The rearrangement links TRBV6-1 to TRBJ2-2; TRBD2 matches 8 bases. This TCR came from a woman younger than 30 in good health. For the CDR3, the DNA is TGTGCCAGCAGATCCACTAGCGGGAACACCGGGGAGCTGTTTTTT. It encodes CASRSTSGNTGELFF.